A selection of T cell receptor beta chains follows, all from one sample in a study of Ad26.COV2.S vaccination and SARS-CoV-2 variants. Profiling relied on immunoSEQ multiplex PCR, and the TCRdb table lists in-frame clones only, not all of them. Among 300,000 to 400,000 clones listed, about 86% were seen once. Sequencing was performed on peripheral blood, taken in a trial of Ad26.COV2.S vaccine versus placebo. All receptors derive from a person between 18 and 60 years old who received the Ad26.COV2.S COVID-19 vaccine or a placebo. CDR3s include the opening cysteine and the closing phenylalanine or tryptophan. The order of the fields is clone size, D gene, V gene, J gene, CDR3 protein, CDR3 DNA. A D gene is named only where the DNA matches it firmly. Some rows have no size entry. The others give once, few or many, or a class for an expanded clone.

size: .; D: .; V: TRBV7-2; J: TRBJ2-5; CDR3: CASSPGKGETQYF; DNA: TGTGCCAGCAGTCCCGGGAAGGGCGAGACCCAGTACTTC
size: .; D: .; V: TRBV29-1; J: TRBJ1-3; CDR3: CSVKVPASGNTIYF; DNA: TGCAGCGTCAAAGTACCCGCCTCGGGAAACACCATATATTTT
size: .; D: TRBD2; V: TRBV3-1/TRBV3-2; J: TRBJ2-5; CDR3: CASSPWTSGASEEAQYF; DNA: TGTGCCAGCAGCCCTTGGACTAGCGGGGCCTCGGAGGAGGCCCAGTACTTC
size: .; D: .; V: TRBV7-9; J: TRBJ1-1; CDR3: CASSSWDTRNTEAFF; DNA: TGTGCCAGCAGCTCCTGGGACACCCGGAACACTGAAGCTTTCTTT
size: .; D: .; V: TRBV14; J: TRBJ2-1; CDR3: CASSHRRRDSYNEQFF; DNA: TGTGCCAGCAGCCACCGTCGGCGTGACTCCTACAATGAGCAGTTCTTC
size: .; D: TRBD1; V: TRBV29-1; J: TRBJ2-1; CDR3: CRTWTGDNEQFF; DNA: TGCAGGACCTGGACAGGGGACAATGAGCAGTTCTTC
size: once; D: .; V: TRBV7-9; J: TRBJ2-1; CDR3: CASSLVFREDNEQFF; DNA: TGTGCCAGCAGCTTAGTATTTAGGGAGGACAATGAGCAGTTCTTC
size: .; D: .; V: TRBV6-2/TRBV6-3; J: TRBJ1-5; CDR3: CASSPTNQPQHF; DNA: TGTGCCAGCAGCCCCACGAATCAGCCCCAGCATTTT
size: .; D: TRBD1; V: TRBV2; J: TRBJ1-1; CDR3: CASRAPGQGNTEAFF; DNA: TGTGCCAGCAGGGCTCCGGGACAGGGGAACACTGAAGCTTTCTTT
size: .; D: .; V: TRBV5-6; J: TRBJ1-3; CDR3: CASSPPAGFSSGNTIYF; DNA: TGTGCCAGCAGCCCCCCGGCTGGGTTCAGCTCTGGAAACACCATATATTTT
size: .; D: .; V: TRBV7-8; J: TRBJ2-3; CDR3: CASLTSLGLRPTDTQYF; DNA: TGTGCCAGCCTCACTAGTTTGGGGCTAAGACCCACAGATACGCAGTATTTT
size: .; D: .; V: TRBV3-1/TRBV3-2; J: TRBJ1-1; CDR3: CASSRGVTEAFF; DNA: TGTGCCAGCAGTCGGGGAGTCACTGAAGCTTTCTTT
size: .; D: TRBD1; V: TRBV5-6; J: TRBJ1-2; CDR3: CASSYRGISYGYTF; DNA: TGTGCCAGCAGTTACAGGGGAATTAGCTATGGCTACACCTTC
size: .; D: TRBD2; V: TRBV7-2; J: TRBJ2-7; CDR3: CASSLATASGGFYEQYF; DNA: TGTGCCAGCAGCTTAGCGACGGCTAGCGGGGGGTTCTACGAGCAGTACTTC
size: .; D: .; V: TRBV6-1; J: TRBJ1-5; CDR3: CASSEDSQRAQHF; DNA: TGTGCCAGCAGTGAGGACAGCCAGCGGGCCCAGCATTTT
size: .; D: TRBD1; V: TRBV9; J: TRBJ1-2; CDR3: CASSGSDRVDGYTF; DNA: TGTGCCAGCAGCGGATCGGACAGGGTGGATGGCTACACCTTC
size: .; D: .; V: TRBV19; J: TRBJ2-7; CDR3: CASSNLSAPRPYEQYF; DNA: TGTGCCAGTAGTAACCTCTCAGCGCCTAGGCCCTACGAGCAGTACTTC